The 3 T cell receptor beta chains reported below all come from one sample, sequenced in a study of blood T cell repertoires in COVID-19. The table came from immunoSEQ multiplex PCR; TCRdb's copy has only in-frame clones and leaves some out. The table shows 130,000 or so clones, with approximately 80% occurring only once. What was sequenced was peripheral blood. These receptors were obtained from a woman in her sixties or seventies with active or convalescent COVID-19.

The rearrangement links TRBV29-1 to TRBJ2-5, with D perhaps TRBD1 (5 bases). Germline V gene lookup returns CDR1 SQVTM and CDR2 ANQGSEA. Trimming cost V 7 bases and J 1 base, with 13 bases left between them. The CDR3 extends over 13 amino acids. The DNA of the CDR3 is TGCAGCGCTGGGGCTTTTGGCCAAGAGACCCAGTACTTC. It specifies CSAGAFGQETQYF.

The chain is built from TRBV19 and TRBJ1-5; D is possibly TRBD1 (5 bases). Germline V gives CDR1 LNHDA, CDR2 SQIVND (reference sequence). V was clipped by 6 bases and J by 4 bases, with 13 bases between them. This CDR3 has 14 amino acids. In nucleotides, the CDR3 is TGTGCCAGTAGCCCAGATGCAGGGAATCAGCCCCAGCATTTT. This gives the protein CASSPDAGNQPQHF.

The chain is built from TRBV2 and TRBJ2-5; tentative D call: TRBD1 (6 bases). The CDR3 has 13 amino acids. V lost 0 bases to trimming and J lost 8 bases, with 10 bases between them. CDR1 and CDR2 from the germline V gene are SNHLY and FYNNEI. The CDR3 region is CASSEAKGGTQYF. CDR3 nucleotides: TGTGCCAGCAGTGAAGCAAAAGGGGGAACCCAGTACTTC.